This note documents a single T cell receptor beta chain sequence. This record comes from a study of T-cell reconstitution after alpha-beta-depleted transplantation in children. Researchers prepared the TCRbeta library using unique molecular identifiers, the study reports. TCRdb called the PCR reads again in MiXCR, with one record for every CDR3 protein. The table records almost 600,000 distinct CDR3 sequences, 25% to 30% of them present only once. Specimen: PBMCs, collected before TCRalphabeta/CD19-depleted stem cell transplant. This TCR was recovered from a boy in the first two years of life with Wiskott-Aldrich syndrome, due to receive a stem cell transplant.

CDR3 region: CASSRVTGGTYEQYF. The DNA for the CDR3 is TGCGCCAGCAGCAGAGTGACAGGGGGCACCTACGAGCAGTACTTC. J is TRBJ2-7 and V is TRBV5-1; 10 bases are a match to TRBD1. The CDR3 contains 15 residues. The V gene end was trimmed by 4 bases and the J gene end by 2 bases; junction bases not matched to a gene: 6. Germline CDR1 reads SGHRS; CDR2 reads YFSETQ.